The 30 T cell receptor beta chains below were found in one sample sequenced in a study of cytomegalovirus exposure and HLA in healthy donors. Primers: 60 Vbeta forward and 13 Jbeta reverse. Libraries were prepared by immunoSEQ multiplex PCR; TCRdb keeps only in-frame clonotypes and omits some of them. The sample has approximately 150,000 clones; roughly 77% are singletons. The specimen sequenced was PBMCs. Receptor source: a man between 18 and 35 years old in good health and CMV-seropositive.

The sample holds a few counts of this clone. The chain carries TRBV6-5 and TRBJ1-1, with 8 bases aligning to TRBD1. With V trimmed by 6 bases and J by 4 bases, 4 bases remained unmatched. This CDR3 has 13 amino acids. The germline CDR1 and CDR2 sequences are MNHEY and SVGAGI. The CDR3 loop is CASSGQGLTEAFF. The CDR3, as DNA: TGTGCCAGCAGCGGACAGGGCCTCACTGAAGCTTTCTTT.

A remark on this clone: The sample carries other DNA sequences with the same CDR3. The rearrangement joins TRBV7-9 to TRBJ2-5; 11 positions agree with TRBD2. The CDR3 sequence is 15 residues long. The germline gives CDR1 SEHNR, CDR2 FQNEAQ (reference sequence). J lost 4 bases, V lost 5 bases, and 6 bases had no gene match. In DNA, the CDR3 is TGTGCCAGCAGCCTAGATGGACTAGCGGGAGAGACCCAGTACTTC. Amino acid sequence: CASSLDGLAGETQYF.

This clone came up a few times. In DNA form, the CDR3 reads TGTGCCAGCAGCTTGCGGCGGGGAGGAAATGAGCAGTTCTTC. This sequence encodes CASSLRRGGNEQFF. The chain links TRBV5-6 to TRBJ2-1; maybe TRBD2 (6 bases). The CDR3 spans 14 residues. V was trimmed by 1 base and J by 7 bases, leaving 12 bases between them. In germline, CDR1 is SGHDT, CDR2 YYEEEE.

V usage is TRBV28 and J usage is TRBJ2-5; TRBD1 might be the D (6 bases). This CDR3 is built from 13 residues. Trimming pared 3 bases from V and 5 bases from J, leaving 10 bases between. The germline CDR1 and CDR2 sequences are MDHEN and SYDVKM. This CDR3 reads CASSLGQTETQYF. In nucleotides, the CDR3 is TGTGCCAGCAGTTTGGGACAAACGGAGACCCAGTACTTC.

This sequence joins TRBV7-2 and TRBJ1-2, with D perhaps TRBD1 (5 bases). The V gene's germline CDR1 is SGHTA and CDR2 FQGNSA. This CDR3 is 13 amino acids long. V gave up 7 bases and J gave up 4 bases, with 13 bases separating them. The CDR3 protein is CASTGHDSYGYTF. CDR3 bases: TGTGCCAGCACCGGACATGACAGCTATGGCTACACCTTC.

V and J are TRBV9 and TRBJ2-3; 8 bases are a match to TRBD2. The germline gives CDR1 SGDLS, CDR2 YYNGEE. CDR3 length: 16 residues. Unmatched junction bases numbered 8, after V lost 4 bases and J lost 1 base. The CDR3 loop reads CASSLSYGGGTDTQYF. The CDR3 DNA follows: TGTGCCAGCAGCCTAAGCTACGGGGGGGGCACAGATACGCAGTATTTT.

Here the CDR3 DNA reads TGTGCCAGCAGATTGGGGGGAGCTTACACCGGGGAGCTGTTTTTT. Protein: CASRLGGAYTGELFF. The rearrangement uses TRBV7-9 and TRBJ2-2; TRBD2 might be the D (6 bases). The CDR3 sequence is 15 residues long. Germline V gene data show CDR1 as SEHNR and CDR2 as FQNEAQ (reference sequence). Trimming stripped 6 bases from V and 3 bases from J, with 14 bases between.

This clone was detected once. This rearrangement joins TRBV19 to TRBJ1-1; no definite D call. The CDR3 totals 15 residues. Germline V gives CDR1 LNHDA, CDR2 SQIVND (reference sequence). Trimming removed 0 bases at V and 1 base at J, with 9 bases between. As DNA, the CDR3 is TGTGCCAGTAGTATAGACGGGAGCTCGAACACTGAAGCTTTCTTT. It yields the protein CASSIDGSSNTEAFF.

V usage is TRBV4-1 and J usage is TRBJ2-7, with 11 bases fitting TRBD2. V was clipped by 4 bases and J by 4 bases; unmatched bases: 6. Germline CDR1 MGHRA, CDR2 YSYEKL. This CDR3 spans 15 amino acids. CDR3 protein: CASSRLAGGWYEQYV. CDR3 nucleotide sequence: TGCGCCAGCAGCCGTCTAGCGGGGGGATGGTACGAGCAGTACGTC.

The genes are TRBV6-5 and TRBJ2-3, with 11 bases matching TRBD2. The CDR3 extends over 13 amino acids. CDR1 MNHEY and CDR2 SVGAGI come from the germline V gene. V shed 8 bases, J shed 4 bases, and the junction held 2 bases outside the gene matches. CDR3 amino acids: CASRLAGSDTQYF. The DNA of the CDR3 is TGTGCCAGCCGACTAGCGGGATCAGATACGCAGTATTTT.

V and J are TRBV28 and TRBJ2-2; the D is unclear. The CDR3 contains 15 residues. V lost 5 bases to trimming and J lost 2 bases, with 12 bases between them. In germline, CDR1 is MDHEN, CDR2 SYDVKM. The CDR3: CASSPRSPNTGELFF. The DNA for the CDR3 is TGTGCCAGCAGTCCCAGGTCTCCCAACACCGGGGAGCTGTTTTTT.

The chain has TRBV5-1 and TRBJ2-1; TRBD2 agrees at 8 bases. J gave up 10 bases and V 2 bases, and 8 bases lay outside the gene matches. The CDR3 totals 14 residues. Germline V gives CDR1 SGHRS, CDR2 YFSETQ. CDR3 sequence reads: CASSLAGVSEEQFF. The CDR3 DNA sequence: TGCGCCAGCAGCTTAGCGGGGGTGTCTGAAGAGCAGTTCTTC.

The CDR3 DNA follows: TGTGCCAGCAGGAAAGGGGGCGCCGGGGAAAAACTGTTTTTT. Amino acids: CASRKGGAGEKLFF. The J gene is TRBJ1-4, the V gene TRBV28, with 7 bases fitting TRBD1. This CDR3 is 14 amino acids long. Germline trimming cut 6 bases from V and 8 bases from J; bases unmatched to any gene: 9. The V gene's germline CDR1 is MDHEN and CDR2 SYDVKM.

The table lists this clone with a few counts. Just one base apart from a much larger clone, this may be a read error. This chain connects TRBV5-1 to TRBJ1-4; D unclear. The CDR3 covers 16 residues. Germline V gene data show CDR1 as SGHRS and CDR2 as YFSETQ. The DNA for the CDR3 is TGCGCCAGCAGCCTTTCTCGAGAGGAAGATAATCAAAAACTGTTTTTT. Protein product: CASSLSREEDNQKLFF.

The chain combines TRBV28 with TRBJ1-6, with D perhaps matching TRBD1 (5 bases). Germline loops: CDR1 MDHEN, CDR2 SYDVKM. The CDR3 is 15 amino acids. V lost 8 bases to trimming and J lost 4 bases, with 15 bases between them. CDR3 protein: CASQLSGWYNSPLHF. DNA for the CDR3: TGTGCCAGCCAATTGTCAGGGTGGTATAATTCACCCCTCCACTTT.

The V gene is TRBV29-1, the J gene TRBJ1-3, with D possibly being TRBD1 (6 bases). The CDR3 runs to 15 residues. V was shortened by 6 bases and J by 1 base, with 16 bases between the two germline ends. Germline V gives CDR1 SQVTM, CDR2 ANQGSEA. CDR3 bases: TGCAGCGTCCTAGCCCTAGGGGGTTCTGGAAACACCATATATTTT. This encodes CSVLALGGSGNTIYF.

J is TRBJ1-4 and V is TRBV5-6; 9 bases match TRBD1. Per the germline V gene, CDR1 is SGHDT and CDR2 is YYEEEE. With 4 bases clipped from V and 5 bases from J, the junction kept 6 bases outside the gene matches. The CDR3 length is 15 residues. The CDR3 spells CASSLLGQGNEKLFF. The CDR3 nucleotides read TGTGCCAGCAGCCTACTGGGACAGGGAAATGAAAAACTGTTTTTT.

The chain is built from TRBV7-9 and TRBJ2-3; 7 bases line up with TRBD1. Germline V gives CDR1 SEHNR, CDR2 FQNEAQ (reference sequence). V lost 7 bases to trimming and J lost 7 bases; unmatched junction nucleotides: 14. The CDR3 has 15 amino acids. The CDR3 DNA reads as TGTGCCAGCACCCCCGGACAGGCCTCCGTGAATACGCAGTATTTT. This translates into CASTPGQASVNTQYF.

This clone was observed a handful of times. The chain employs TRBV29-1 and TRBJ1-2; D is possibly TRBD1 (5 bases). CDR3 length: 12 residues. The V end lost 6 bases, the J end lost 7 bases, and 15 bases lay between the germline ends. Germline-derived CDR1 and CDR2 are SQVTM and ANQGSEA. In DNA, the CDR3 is TGCAGCGTGCCGGCAGGGTGGGGTGGCTACACCTTC. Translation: CSVPAGWGGYTF.

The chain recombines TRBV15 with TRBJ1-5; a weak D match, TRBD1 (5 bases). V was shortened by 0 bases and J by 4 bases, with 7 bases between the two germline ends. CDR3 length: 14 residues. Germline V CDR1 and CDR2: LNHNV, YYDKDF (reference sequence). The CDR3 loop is CATSRDKGNQPQHF. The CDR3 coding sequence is TGTGCCACCAGCAGAGATAAGGGGAATCAGCCCCAGCATTTT.

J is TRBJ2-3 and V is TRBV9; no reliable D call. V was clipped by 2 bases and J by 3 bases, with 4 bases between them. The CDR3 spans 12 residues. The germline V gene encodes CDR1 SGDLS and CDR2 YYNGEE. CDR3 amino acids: CASSVVTDTQYF. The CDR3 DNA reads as TGTGCCAGCAGCGTCGTAACAGATACGCAGTATTTT.

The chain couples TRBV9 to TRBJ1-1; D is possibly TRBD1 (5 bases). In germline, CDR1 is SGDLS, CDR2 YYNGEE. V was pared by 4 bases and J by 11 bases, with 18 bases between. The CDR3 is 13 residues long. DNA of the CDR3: TGTGCCAGCAGCCCCGTGGGGGGTCGAACTGCTTTCTTT. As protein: CASSPVGGRTAFF.

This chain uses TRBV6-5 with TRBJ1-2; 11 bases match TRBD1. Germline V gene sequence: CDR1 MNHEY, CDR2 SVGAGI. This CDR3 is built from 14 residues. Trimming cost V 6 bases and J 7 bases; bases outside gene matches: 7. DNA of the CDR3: TGTGCCAGCAGATCTGTGGGACAGGGGGGTGGCTACACCTTC. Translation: CASRSVGQGGGYTF.

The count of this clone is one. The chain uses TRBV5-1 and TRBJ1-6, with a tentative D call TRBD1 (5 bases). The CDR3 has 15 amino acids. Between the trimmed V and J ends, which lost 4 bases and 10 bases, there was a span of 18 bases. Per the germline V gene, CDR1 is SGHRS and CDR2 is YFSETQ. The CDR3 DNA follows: TGCGCCAGCAGCCCGATGGTTGGAGGGGACTCACCCCTCCACTTT. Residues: CASSPMVGGDSPLHF.

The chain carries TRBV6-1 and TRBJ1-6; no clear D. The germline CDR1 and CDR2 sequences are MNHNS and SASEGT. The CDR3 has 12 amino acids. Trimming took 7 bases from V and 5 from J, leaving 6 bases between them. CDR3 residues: CASTPNNSPLHF. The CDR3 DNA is TGTGCCAGCACCCCAAATAATTCACCCCTCCACTTT.

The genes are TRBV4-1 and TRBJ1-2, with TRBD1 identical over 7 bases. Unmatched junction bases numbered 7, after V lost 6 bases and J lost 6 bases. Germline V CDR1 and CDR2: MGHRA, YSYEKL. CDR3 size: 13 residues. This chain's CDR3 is CASREQGPNGYTF. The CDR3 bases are TGCGCCAGCAGAGAACAGGGGCCTAATGGCTACACCTTC.

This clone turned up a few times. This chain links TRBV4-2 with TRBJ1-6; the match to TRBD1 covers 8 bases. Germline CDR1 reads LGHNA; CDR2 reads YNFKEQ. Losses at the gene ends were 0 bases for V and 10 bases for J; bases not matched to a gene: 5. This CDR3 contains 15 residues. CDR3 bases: TGTGCCAGCAGCCAAGACGACAGGGGAACCTCACCCCTCCACTTT. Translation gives CASSQDDRGTSPLHF.

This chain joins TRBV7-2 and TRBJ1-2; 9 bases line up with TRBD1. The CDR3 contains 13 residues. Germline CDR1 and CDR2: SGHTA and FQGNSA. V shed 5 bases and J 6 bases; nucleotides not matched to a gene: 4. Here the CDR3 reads CASSGQGLDGYTF. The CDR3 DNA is TGTGCCAGCAGCGGACAGGGGCTTGATGGCTACACCTTC. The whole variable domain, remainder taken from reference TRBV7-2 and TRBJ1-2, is GAGVSQSPSNKVTEKGKDVELRCDPISGHTALYWYRQSLGQGLEFLIYFQGNSAPDKSGLPSDRFSAERTGGSVSTLTIQRTQQEDSAVYLCASSGQGLDGYTFGSGTRLTVV.

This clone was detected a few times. The CDR3 coding sequence is TGTGCCAGCAGTGCAGAATACACAGATACGCAGTATTTT. As protein: CASSAEYTDTQYF. The rearrangement uses TRBV2 and TRBJ2-3; D unresolved. Germline CDR1 reads SNHLY; CDR2 reads FYNNEI. This CDR3 has 13 amino acids. Trimming took 4 bases from V and 2 from J, leaving 7 bases between them. Using reference TRBV2 and TRBJ2-3 for the parts outside the CDR3, the full variable domain is EPEVTQTPSHQVTQMGQEVILRCVPISNHLYFYWYRQILGQKVEFLVSFYNNEISEKSEIFDDQFSVERPDGSNFTLKIRSTKLEDSAMYFCASSAEYTDTQYFGPGTRLTVL.

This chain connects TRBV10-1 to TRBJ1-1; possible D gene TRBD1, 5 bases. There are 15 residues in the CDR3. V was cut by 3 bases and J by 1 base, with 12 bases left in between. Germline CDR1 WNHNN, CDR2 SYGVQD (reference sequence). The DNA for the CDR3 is TGCGCCAGCAGTGATCGGCAGGGTGGGAACACTGAAGCTTTCTTT. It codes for CASSDRQGGNTEAFF.